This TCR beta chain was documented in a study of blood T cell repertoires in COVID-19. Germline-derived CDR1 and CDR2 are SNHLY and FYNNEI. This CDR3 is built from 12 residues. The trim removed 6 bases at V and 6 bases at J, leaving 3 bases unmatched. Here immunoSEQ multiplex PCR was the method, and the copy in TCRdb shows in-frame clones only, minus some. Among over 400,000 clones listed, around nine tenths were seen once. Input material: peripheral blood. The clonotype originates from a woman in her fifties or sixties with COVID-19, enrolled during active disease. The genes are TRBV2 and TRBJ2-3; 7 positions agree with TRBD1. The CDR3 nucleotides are TGTGCCAGCAGGCCACAGGGGGATACGCAGTATTTT. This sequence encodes CASRPQGDTQYF. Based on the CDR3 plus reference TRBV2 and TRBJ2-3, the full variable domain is EPEVTQTPSHQVTQMGQEVILRCVPISNHLYFYWYRQILGQKVEFLVSFYNNEISEKSEIFDDQFSVERPDGSNFTLKIRSTKLEDSAMYFCASRPQGDTQYFGPGTRLTVL.